This T cell receptor beta chain was retrieved from a study of OX40 agonist ivuxolimab in advanced cancers. Background on the study: The dose-escalation cohort was approximately 81% male, with a mean age of around 60 years, ranging roughly 23 to 90. Overall study results and limits: Both CD4+ and CD8+ T cell populations in blood had undergone clonal expansion by week 6 at 0.1 to 3.0 mg/kg.

As for this clone: What it binds is not known.

Enrollment shut out patients with autoimmune disease history or systemic immunosuppression. TCRdb's table, derived via immunoSEQ multiplex PCR, lists solely in-frame clones and lacks some. The profile shows around 81,000 clones, around 89% of them singletons. The source of this sequence is an adult with an advanced solid tumor such as melanoma, head and neck, liver or kidney cancer. The sample was CD4+ or CD8+ T cells sorted from blood, taken in a trial of the OX40 agonist ivuxolimab.

CDR3 DNA sequence: TGTGCCAGCTCACCACCGAGGGGGACTAGCGGGAGCTTAGTATACGAGCAGTACTTC. It encodes CASSPPRGTSGSLVYEQYF. This chain joins TRBV18 and TRBJ2-7, with 14 nucleotides matching TRBD2. With 0 bases clipped from V and 4 bases from J, the junction kept 11 bases outside the gene matches. Per the germline V gene, CDR1 is KGHSH and CDR2 is LQKENI. The CDR3 is made up of 19 amino acids.